The sequence of this TCR beta chain was determined in a study of identical twins (dated by TCRdb to the mid-2010s). With respect to the entire study: To test whether fetal clonotypes persist, the study used deep sequencing on TCR alpha and beta repertoires from monozygotic twins, unrelated adults of various ages, and cord blood. To rule out contamination, the twin experiments were replicated at different times with different library preparation protocols. The investigation overall reported the following: Recombination models systematically underestimated out-of-frame TCR alpha sharing in monozygotic twins but agreed with sharing between unrelated individuals. Out-of-frame TCR alpha sequences shared between twins showed an excess of low generation-probability sequences compared with coincidental sharing between unrelated individuals. Because the same donors could not be followed over many years, conclusions were based on cross-sectional statistical analysis. Fewer insertions were carried by abundant cord blood beta clonotypes; a weaker similar trend was observed in young adult naive repertoires, while no such trend was observed in memory repertoires. Invariant T cells such as MAIT and iNKT could partly confound zero-insertion analyses, although diverse VJ usage argued against such confounding for most clonotypes. The excess sharing between twins in beta out-of-frame sequences was weaker because fewer shared sequences reduced the signal-to-noise ratio.

Reading the germline V gene gives CDR1 SGHRS and CDR2 YFSETQ. V drops 2 bases and J drops 8 bases, leaving 20 bases in between. Taken from cysteine to phenylalanine, the CDR3 has 16 residues. Just the 48-base CDR3 DNA is kept, in frame starting at base 1. This clonotype has more than one count but fewer than ten. Its antigen target is currently unknown. There are no base qualities to consult, and no much larger clone falls within one base. Libraries were built with 5' RACE. The reads were generated on an Illumina HiSeq 2000. Template switching introduced a universal primer binding site; the final cDNA contained a unique molecular identifier, enabling accurate counting of TCR cDNA molecules. First-strand cDNA for TCR alpha and beta chains was synthesized from specific primers in the conserved constant-segment region. Each cDNA library was double barcoded, with a SMART-Mk sample barcode plus Illumina barcodes, to control for contamination. TruSeq adapter sequences along with Illumina sample barcodes were introduced in two successive PCR steps. TCR alpha and beta cDNA libraries were sequenced on the Illumina HiSeq platform with custom primers. The study's own analysis went as follows. Unique molecular identifiers were extracted from raw reads with MiGEC, and CDR3 positions were determined with MiXCR. Recombination models were inferred per individual with the repgenHMM and IGoR tools using an EM algorithm. The tcR package in R was used for shared clonotype analysis, with sharing normalized by the product of cloneset sizes. To study raw recombination without the effects of thymic and clonal selection, out-of-frame nonproductive sequences were analyzed. TCRdb cleaned the public reads at Q25 with fastp, built clones with MiXCR and kept in-frame beta chains. CDR3 protein duplicates are merged, each entry listing the most common genes and DNA. TCRdb, not the authors, supplied the V and J calls. Counted in this sample were 1.5 million to 2 million distinct CDR3 sequences; 32% of them appeared once. 0.25% to 0.3% of the sample belongs to the ten largest clones.

All donors were healthy Caucasians. The sequenced sample was cord blood. The origin of this receptor is a newborn girl in good health. This sequence uses TRBV5-1 and TRBJ2-1; the D gene is possibly TRBD1 or TRBD2, with 6 bases matching each. The CDR3 corresponds to CASSLWGTGRSDEQFF. The nucleotide sequence is given as TGCGCCAGCAGCTTATGGGGAACAGGGAGGTCGGATGAGCAGTTCTTC.